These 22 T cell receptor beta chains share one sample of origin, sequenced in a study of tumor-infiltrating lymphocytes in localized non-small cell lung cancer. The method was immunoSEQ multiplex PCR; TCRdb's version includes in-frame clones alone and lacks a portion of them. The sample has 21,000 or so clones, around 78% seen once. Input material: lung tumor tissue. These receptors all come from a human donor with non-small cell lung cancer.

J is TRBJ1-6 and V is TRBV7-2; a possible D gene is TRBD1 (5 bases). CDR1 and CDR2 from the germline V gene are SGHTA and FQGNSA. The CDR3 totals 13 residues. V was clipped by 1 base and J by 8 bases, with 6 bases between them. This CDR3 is CASSLVGDSPLHF. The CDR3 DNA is TGTGCCAGCAGCTTAGTGGGGGATTCACCCCTCCACTTT.

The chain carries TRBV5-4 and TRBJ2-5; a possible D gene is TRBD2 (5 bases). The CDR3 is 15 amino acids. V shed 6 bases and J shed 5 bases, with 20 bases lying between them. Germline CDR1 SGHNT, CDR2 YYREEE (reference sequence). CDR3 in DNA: TGTGCCAGCACCCCATCGTGGTCGGGCGGGGAGACCCAGTACTTC. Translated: CASTPSWSGGETQYF.

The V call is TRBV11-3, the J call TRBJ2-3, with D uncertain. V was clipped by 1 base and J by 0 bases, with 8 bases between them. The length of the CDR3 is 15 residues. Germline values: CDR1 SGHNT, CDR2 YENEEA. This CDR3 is CASSLGARSTDTQYF. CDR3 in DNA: TGTGCCAGCAGCTTAGGAGCGAGAAGCACAGATACGCAGTATTTT. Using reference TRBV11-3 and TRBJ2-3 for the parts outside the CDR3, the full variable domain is EAGVVQSPRYKIIEKKQPVAFWCNPISGHNTLYWYLQNLGQGPELLIRYENEEAVDDSQLPKDRFSAERLKGVDSTLKIQPAELGDSAVYLCASSLGARSTDTQYFGPGTRLTVL.

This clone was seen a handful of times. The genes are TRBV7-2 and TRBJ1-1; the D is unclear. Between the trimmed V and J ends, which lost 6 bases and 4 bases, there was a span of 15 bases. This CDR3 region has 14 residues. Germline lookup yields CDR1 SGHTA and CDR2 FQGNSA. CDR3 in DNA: TGTGCCAGCAGTTCAGACCCCTCGGGCACTGAAGCTTTCTTT. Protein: CASSSDPSGTEAFF.

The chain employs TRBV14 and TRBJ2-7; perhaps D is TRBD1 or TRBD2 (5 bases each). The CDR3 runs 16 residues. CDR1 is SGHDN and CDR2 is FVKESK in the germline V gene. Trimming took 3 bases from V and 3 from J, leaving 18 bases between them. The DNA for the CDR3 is TGTGCCAGCAGCCAGTTCCGGGACCAAGGATACTACGAGCAGTACTTC. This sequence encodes CASSQFRDQGYYEQYF.

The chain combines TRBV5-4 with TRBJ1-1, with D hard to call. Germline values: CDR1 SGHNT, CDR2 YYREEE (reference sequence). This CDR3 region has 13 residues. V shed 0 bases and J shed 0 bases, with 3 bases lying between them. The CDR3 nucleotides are TGTGCCAGCAGCTTGGGGGTGAACACTGAAGCTTTCTTT. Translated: CASSLGVNTEAFF.

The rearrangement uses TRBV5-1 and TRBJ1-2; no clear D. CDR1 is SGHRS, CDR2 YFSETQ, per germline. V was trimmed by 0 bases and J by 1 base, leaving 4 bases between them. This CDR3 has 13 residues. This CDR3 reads CASSLDNNYGYTF. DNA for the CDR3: TGCGCCAGCAGCTTGGACAATAACTATGGCTACACCTTC. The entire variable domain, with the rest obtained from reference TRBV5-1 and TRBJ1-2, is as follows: KAGVTQTPRYLIKTRGQQVTLSCSPISGHRSVSWYQQTPGQGLQFLFEYFSETQRNKGNFPGRFSGRQFSNSRSEMNVSTLELGDSALYLCASSLDNNYGYTFGSGTRLTVV.

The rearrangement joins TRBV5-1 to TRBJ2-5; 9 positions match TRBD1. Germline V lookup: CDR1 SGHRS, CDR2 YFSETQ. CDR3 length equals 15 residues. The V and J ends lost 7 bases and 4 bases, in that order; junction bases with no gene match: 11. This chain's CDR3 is CASGGGQGLGETQYF. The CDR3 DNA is TGCGCCAGCGGGGGAGGACAGGGGCTAGGAGAGACCCAGTACTTC.

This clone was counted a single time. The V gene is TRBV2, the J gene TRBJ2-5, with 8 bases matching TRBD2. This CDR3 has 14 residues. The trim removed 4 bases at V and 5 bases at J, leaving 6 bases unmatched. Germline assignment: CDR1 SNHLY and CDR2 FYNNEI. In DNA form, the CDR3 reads TGTGCCAGCAGTGCGGGGGGGCGTTTTGAGACCCAGTACTTC. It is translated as CASSAGGRFETQYF.

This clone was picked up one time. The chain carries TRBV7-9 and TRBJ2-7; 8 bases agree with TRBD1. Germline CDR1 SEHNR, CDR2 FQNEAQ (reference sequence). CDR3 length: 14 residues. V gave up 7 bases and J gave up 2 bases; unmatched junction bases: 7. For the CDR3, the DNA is TGTGCCAGCACCCAGAGACAGGGGCCCTACGAGCAGTACTTC. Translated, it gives CASTQRQGPYEQYF.

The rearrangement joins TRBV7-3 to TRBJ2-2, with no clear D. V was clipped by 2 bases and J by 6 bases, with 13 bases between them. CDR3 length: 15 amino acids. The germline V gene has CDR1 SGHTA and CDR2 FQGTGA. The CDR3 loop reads CASSLGHQPAGELFF. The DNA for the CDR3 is TGTGCCAGCAGCTTAGGCCACCAGCCGGCCGGGGAGCTGTTTTTT.

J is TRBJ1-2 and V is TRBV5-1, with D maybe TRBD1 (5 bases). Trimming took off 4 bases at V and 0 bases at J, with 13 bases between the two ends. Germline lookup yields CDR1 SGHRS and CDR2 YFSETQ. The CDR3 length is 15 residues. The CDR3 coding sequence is TGCGCCAGCAGCCCGACCCGGGGGGCTAACTATGGCTACACCTTC. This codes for CASSPTRGANYGYTF.

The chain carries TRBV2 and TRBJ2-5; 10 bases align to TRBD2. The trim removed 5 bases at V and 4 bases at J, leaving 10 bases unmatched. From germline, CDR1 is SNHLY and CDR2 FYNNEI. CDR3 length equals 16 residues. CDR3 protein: CASSYSGGSRGETQYF. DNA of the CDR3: TGTGCCAGCAGTTATAGCGGGGGGTCGAGGGGAGAGACCCAGTACTTC.

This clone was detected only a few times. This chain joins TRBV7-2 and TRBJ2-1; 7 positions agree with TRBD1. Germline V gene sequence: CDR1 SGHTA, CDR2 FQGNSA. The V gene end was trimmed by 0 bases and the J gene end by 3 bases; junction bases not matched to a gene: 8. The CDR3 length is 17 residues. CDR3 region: CASSLALWDSYYNEQFF. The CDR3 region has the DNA TGTGCCAGCAGCTTAGCGCTTTGGGACAGTTACTACAATGAGCAGTTCTTC.

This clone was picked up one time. The CDR3 reads CASILDPGQGFTEAFF. The CDR3 DNA sequence: TGCGCCAGCATCCTTGATCCGGGACAGGGGTTCACTGAAGCTTTCTTT. This chain links TRBV5-1 with TRBJ1-1; TRBD1 agrees at 10 bases. The CDR3 is 16 residues long. Germline CDR1 reads SGHRS; CDR2 reads YFSETQ. Germline trimming cut 6 bases from V and 4 bases from J; bases unmatched to any gene: 12.

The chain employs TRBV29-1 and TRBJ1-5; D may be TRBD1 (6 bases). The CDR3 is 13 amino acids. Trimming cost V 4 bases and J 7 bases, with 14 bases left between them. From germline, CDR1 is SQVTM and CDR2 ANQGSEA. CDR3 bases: TGCAGCGTTGCGGTGACAGGCGAGCAGCCCCAGCATTTT. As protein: CSVAVTGEQPQHF.

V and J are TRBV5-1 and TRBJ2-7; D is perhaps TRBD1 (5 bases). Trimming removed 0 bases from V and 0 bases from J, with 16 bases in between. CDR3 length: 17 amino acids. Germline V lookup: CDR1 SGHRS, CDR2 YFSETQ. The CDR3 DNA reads TGCGCCAGCAGCTTGGAGAAGGGGCCGAACCTCTCCTACGAGCAGTACTTC. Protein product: CASSLEKGPNLSYEQYF.

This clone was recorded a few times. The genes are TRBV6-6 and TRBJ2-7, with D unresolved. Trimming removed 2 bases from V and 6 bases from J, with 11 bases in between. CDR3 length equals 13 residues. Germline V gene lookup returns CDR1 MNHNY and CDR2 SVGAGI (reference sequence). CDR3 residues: CASSYRYGLEQYF. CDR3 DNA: TGTGCCAGCAGTTACCGCTACGGTCTCGAGCAGTACTTC.

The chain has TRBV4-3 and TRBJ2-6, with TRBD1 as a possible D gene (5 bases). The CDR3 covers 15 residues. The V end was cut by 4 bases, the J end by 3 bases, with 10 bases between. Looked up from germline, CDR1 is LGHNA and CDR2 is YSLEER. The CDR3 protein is CASSPVRVGANVLTF. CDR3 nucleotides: TGCGCCAGCAGCCCAGTCAGGGTTGGGGCCAACGTCCTGACTTTC.

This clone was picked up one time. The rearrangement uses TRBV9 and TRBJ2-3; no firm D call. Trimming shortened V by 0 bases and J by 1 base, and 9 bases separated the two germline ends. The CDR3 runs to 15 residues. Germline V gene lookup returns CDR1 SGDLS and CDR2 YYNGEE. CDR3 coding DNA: TGTGCCAGCAGCGTAGGGGTGCTGGGCACAGATACGCAGTATTTT. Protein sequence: CASSVGVLGTDTQYF.

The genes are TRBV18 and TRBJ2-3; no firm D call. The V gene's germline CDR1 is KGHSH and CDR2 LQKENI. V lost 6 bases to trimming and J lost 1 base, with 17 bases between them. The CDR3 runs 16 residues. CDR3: CASSPQNRQGTDTQYF. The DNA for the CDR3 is TGTGCCAGCTCGCCCCAGAACCGCCAAGGCACAGATACGCAGTATTTT.

CDR3 residues: CASSPTAWYGYTF. In nucleotides, the CDR3 is TGTGCCAGCAGCCCGACAGCCTGGTATGGCTACACCTTC. This chain links TRBV14 with TRBJ1-2; the D gene is possibly TRBD1 (5 bases). This CDR3 is 13 amino acids long. Deletions cut 4 bases from V and 5 bases from J, with 11 bases between. Germline-derived CDR1 and CDR2 are SGHDN and FVKESK.